Here is one T cell receptor beta chain with its context. This sample was included in a study of T cells in Graves' hyperthyroidism and ophthalmopathy. Regions amplified from RNA transcripts were the TCR beta CDR3 regions. TCR CDR3 regions were first amplified by RT-PCR with HTBI primers. TCRdb reprocessed the multiplex PCR reads via MiXCR and lists one record per CDR3 protein. The sample lists about 580,000 distinct CDR3 sequences; around 13% were seen once. The receptor was derived from a woman in her 30s with Graves' hyperthyroidism that later progressed to Graves' ophthalmopathy. The sample consisted of blood.

Written as DNA, the CDR3 is TGTGCCAGCAGCCTTCTAGCGGGAGTCAACGAGCAGTACTTC. This gives the protein CASSLLAGVNEQYF. The gene calls are TRBV7-2 and TRBJ2-7; 10 bases align to TRBD2. The CDR3 totals 14 residues. Trimming took 5 bases from V and 5 from J; bases not matched to a gene: 6. Per the germline V gene, CDR1 is SGHTA and CDR2 is FQGNSA.